The 9 T cell receptor beta chains below all came from one sample that was sequenced in a study of T cell repertoires in cytomegalovirus infection. MiXCR was run by TCRdb on the reads, yielding one entry per CDR3 protein. This sample has some 180,000 distinct CDR3 sequences, with roughly a sixth found just once. The sequenced sample consisted of CD8+ T cells from PBMCs. These receptors came from a human donor in good health (CMV status not recorded). Some clones in this sample may be carry-over from other donors' samples.

This clonotype appeared a few times. The rearrangement uses TRBV7-8 and TRBJ2-5; possible D gene TRBD2, 7 bases. Trimming shortened V by 1 base and J by 2 bases, and 14 bases separated the two germline ends. Germline V gene lookup returns CDR1 SGHVS and CDR2 FQNEAQ. The CDR3 runs to 16 residues. DNA for the CDR3: TGTGCCAGCAGCTTAGAGGGGGGGGGAGTTCAAGAGACCCAGTACTTC. Protein product: CASSLEGGGVQETQYF.

J is TRBJ2-7 and V is TRBV6-2 or TRBV6-3; D gene ambiguous. CDR3 size: 12 residues. V gave up 2 bases and J gave up 3 bases, with 5 bases separating them. Germline V gives CDR1 MNHEY, CDR2 SVGEGT. The CDR3 loop reads CASSYVNYEQYF. The CDR3 DNA follows: TGTGCCAGCAGTTACGTTAACTACGAGCAGTACTTC.

DNA of the CDR3: TGTGCCAGCAGCCAATTTCCGGGACACCAAATTCAGTACTTC. Protein: CASSQFPGHQIQYF. V is TRBV7-2 and J is TRBJ2-4; weak D call: TRBD1 (6 bases). The CDR3 has 14 residues. Trimming shortened V by 5 bases and J by 10 bases, and 18 bases separated the two germline ends. CDR1 and CDR2 from the germline V gene are SGHTA and FQGNSA.

This clonotype was found a few times. The chain employs TRBV4-1 and TRBJ1-5; D ambiguous. The length of the CDR3 is 17 residues. Trimming took 1 base from V and 7 from J, leaving 20 bases between them. Germline loops: CDR1 MGHRA, CDR2 YSYEKL. Here the CDR3 reads CASSQVEGPGPGQPQHF. The CDR3 nucleotides read TGCGCCAGCAGCCAAGTCGAAGGGCCAGGACCCGGGCAGCCCCAGCATTTT.

This clonotype was detected only a few times. V usage is TRBV12-3 or TRBV12-4 and J usage is TRBJ2-2; 8 positions match TRBD1. CDR3 length equals 14 residues. J lost 6 bases, V lost 4 bases, and 4 bases had no gene match. CDR3 protein: CASSYQGAAGELFF. CDR3 nucleotide sequence: TGTGCCAGCAGTTACCAGGGGGCTGCCGGGGAGCTGTTTTTT.

This clonotype was detected a few times. The CDR3 loop is CASTRGGNYFGSPLHF. The CDR3 bases are TGTGCCAGCACTAGAGGAGGAAACTACTTCGGTTCACCCCTCCACTTT. This chain links TRBV28 with TRBJ1-6, with D hard to call. The length of the CDR3 is 16 residues. Germline CDR1 reads MDHEN; CDR2 reads SYDVKM. The V and J ends lost 7 bases and 9 bases respectively, with 22 bases between them.

The chain carries TRBV28 and TRBJ1-3, with D unresolved. Trimming removed 4 bases from V and 4 bases from J, with 11 bases in between. The CDR3 has 14 residues. Germline CDR1 is MDHEN and CDR2 is SYDVKM. The CDR3, as DNA: TGTGCCAGCAGTTCGAAGGGCTCCGGAAACACCATATATTTT. This gives the protein CASSSKGSGNTIYF.

The V gene is TRBV13, the J gene TRBJ1-6; unclear D gene. The germline gives CDR1 PRHDT, CDR2 FYEKMQ (reference sequence). Trimming removed 0 bases from V and 8 bases from J, with 14 bases in between. This CDR3 is built from 16 residues. CDR3 coding DNA: TGTGCCAGCAGCTTAGGGTTCGTCGGACTTGATTCACCCCTCCACTTT. Translating it yields CASSLGFVGLDSPLHF.

This clonotype was detected only a few times. This chain joins TRBV6-2 or TRBV6-3 and TRBJ1-1; 9 bases agree with TRBD1. CDR1 and CDR2 from the germline V gene are MNHEY and SVGEGT. The CDR3 runs 16 residues. The trim removed 7 bases at V and 4 bases at J, leaving 13 bases unmatched. The CDR3, as DNA: TGTGCCAGCACCGATCCGGGACAGGGTTGGGGCACTGAAGCTTTCTTT. As protein: CASTDPGQGWGTEAFF.